This T cell receptor (beta chain) was captured by sequencing in a study of control samples from healthy donors and cancer patients (dated by TCRdb to the early 2020s). In the case of this clone: There is no known antigen for this receptor. Base qualities are not at hand, and no much larger clone is one base apart.

The library was produced with the immunoSEQ multiplex PCR assay. TCRdb provides this immuneACCESS table in a form limited to in-frame rearrangements. Some clones are lacking; in checked studies, under half of them reflect an unresolved V gene, and why the rest are absent is not known. In all, the sample holds over 150,000 clones, and approximately 96% of those were seen once. Jointly, the top ten make up 1% of the sample. This receptor was taken from a woman in her twenties or thirties in good health. The specimen was blood.

The nucleotides are TGTGCCAGCAGTTCCAGGACACCGCCTAGCACAGATACGCAGTATTTT. Its translation is CASSSRTPPSTDTQYF. The sequence links TRBV27 to TRBJ2-3; the D region possibly corresponds to TRBD1 (5 bases align). In the germline V gene (reference sequence), CDR1 corresponds to MNHEY and CDR2 to SMNVEV. From its cysteine to its phenylalanine, the CDR3 spans 16 amino acids. Only the CDR3 portion is preserved as DNA: 48 bases, with reading frame beginning at the first base. The V and J ends are trimmed by 4 bases and 0 bases, leaving 14 bases between them.